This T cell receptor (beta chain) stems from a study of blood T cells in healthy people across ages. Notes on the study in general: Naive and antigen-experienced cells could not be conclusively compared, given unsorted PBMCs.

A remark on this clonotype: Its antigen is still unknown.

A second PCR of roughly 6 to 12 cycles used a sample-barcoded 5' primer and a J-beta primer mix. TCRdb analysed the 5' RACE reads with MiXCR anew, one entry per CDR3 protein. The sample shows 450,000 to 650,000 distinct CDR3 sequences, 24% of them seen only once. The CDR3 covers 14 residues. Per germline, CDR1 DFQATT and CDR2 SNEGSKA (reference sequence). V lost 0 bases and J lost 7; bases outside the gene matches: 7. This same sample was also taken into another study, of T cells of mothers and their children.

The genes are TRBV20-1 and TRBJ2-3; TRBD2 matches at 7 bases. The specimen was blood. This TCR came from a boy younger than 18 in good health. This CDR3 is CSARDGTTQNTQYF. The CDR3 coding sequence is TGCAGTGCTAGAGATGGGACTACACAGAATACGCAGTATTTT.